This TCR beta chain stems from a study of T-cell memory formation after mild COVID-19. Findings and caveats of the study: Pre-infection memory contained some responding clones, which suggested that cross-reactive memory had joined.

About this clonotype itself: The antigen is undetermined.

With constant-segment primers, 5'RACE yielded cDNA libraries of TCR alpha and TCR beta that carried sample barcodes and UMIs. TCRdb reprocessed the 5' RACE reads with MiXCR, giving one entry per CDR3 protein. This table has some 160,000 distinct CDR3 sequences, 31% appearing once. The CDR3 extends over 18 amino acids. V trimming: 8 bases; J trimming: 8 bases; junction bases outside the gene matches: 19. Sequencing was performed on PBMCs or a T cell subset sorted from them (not recorded which). The chain uses TRBV12-3 or TRBV12-4 and TRBJ2-4, with TRBD2 matching over 12 bases. This clonotype originated in an adult woman who had mild COVID-19 (a few samples of this study predate the infection). Cell type and time point are not known. The CDR3 sequence: CASAFQPLAGGPSDIQYF. CDR3 nucleotides: TGTGCCAGCGCGTTCCAACCTCTAGCGGGAGGGCCGAGTGACATTCAGTACTTC.